Sequencing of this T cell receptor (beta chain) was carried out in a study of blood T cells in healthy people across ages. To note about this clonotype: Its antigen is currently unknown.

Germline V gene lookup returns CDR1 SGHAT and CDR2 FQNNGV. CDR3 length: 12 residues. V was shortened by 5 bases and J by 8 bases, with 12 bases between the two germline ends. Study outcomes and limitations: Higher diversity and more naive CD4+ cells were features of long-lived donors, compared to aged donors. Total diversity from one million sequenced T cells was likely underestimated.

A second PCR, run for roughly 7 to 11 cycles, used a sample-barcoded 5' primer plus a J-beta primer mix. MiXCR was run by TCRdb on the 5' RACE reads, yielding one entry per CDR3 protein. This repertoire shows 1.5 million to 2 million distinct CDR3 sequences, approximately 30% found once; its top ten account for more than 6%. V is TRBV11-2 and J is TRBJ1-2; D gene unclear. The clonotype was recovered from a young woman in good health. The sequencing sample was made of blood. The CDR3 is CASSTALPGYTF. The CDR3 DNA reads TGTGCCAGCAGCACTGCCCTTCCAGGCTACACCTTC.